These 31 T cell receptor beta chains were sequenced from one sample in a study of shared clonotypes between healthy human individuals. Method: immunoSEQ multiplex PCR; TCRdb's copy keeps in-frame clones and lacks some. The sample carries millions of clones, approximately 92% recorded once. The sequencing input was naive CD4+ T cells sorted from blood. Subset indicated: CD45RA+ positively selected. The origin of the receptors is a man between 18 and 29 years old in good health.

About this clone: This likely comes from a read error, as the CDR3 has no conserved phenylalanine or tryptophan at its end. This chain joins TRBV4-2 and TRBJ2-4; 8 bases agree with TRBD2. Germline-derived CDR1 and CDR2 are LGHNA and YNFKEQ. V was clipped by 4 bases and J by 7 bases; unmatched bases: 6. This CDR3 is 14 amino acids long. The CDR3, as DNA: TGTGCCAGCAGCCGAGGCGCGGGGGGTAACATTCAGTACCTC. Its translation is CASSRGAGGNIQYL.

The V and J genes are TRBV28 and TRBJ1-6; TRBD1 might be the D (5 bases). V dropped 6 bases and J dropped 1 base, with 19 bases sitting between them. In germline, CDR1 is MDHEN, CDR2 SYDVKM. The length of the CDR3 is 18 residues. The CDR3: CASSTGPRPGSYNSPLHF. DNA of the CDR3: TGTGCCAGCAGCACCGGACCCCGACCAGGGTCCTATAATTCACCCCTCCACTTT. Combining the CDR3 with reference TRBV28 and TRBJ1-6 gives the whole variable domain DVKVTQSSRYLVKRTGEKVFLECVQDMDHENMFWYRQDPGLGLRLIYFSYDVKMKEKGDIPEGYSVSREKKERFSLILESASTNQTSMYLCASSTGPRPGSYNSPLHFGNGTRLTVT.

Written as DNA, the CDR3 is TGCGCCAGCAGCACGGAAAGGCTCAGTGAGCAGTTCTTC. This encodes CASSTERLSEQFF. This chain uses TRBV5-1 with TRBJ2-1; D remains ambiguous. The CDR3 length is 13 residues. Germline V gene lookup returns CDR1 SGHRS and CDR2 YFSETQ. Trimming took 4 bases from V and 9 from J, leaving 14 bases between them.

This chain links TRBV4-1 with TRBJ1-5, with D unclear. Deletions cut 1 base from V and 0 bases from J, with 4 bases between. The CDR3 length is 14 residues. Germline V CDR1 and CDR2: MGHRA, YSYEKL. CDR3 in DNA: TGCGCCAGCAGCCAAGGGATTAGCAATCAGCCCCAGCATTTT. Translated, it gives CASSQGISNQPQHF.

The rearrangement uses TRBV6-6 and TRBJ1-4; D is ambiguous. CDR1 and CDR2 from the germline V gene are MNHNY and SVGAGI (reference sequence). The germline V and J ends were trimmed by 6 bases and 7 bases, with 9 bases remaining between them. This CDR3 is built from 12 residues. CDR3 sequence: CASSRPLEKLFF. For the CDR3, the DNA is TGTGCCAGCAGCCGACCACTTGAAAAACTGTTTTTT.

In this sample, this clone turned up a few times. The V gene is TRBV2, the J gene TRBJ1-6, with 7 bases aligning to TRBD1. The junction had 2 bases not matched to a gene; V was cut back by 6 bases and J by 6 bases. Germline lookup yields CDR1 SNHLY and CDR2 FYNNEI. The CDR3 has 13 amino acids. The CDR3 loop is CASRRDSNSPLHF. DNA for the CDR3: TGTGCCAGCAGAAGGGACAGTAATTCACCCCTCCACTTT.

The chain recombines TRBV9 with TRBJ2-3; D call uncertain. Germline loops: CDR1 SGDLS, CDR2 YYNGEE. The CDR3 runs 14 residues. The V end was cut by 7 bases, the J end by 0 bases, with 12 bases between. The CDR3 loop reads CASPGHLSTDTQYF. CDR3 DNA sequence: TGTGCCAGCCCCGGCCACCTAAGCACAGATACGCAGTATTTT.

V gene TRBV15 combines with J gene TRBJ2-7; a possible D gene is TRBD1 (5 bases). V lost 0 bases to trimming and J lost 4 bases, with 13 bases between them. The CDR3 length is 15 residues. Germline V CDR1 and CDR2: LNHNV, YYDKDF (reference sequence). CDR3 sequence: CATSRDQVRVYEQYF. The CDR3, as DNA: TGTGCCACCAGCAGAGATCAGGTCAGGGTATACGAGCAGTACTTC. The whole variable domain, remainder taken from reference TRBV15 and TRBJ2-7, is DAMVIQNPRYQVTQFGKPVTLSCSQTLNHNVMYWYQQKSSQAPKLLFHYYDKDFNNEADTPDNFQSRRPNTSFCFLDIRSPGLGDTAMYLCATSRDQVRVYEQYFGPGTRLTVT.

The chain links TRBV19 to TRBJ2-6; possible D gene TRBD2, 5 bases. Between the trimmed V and J ends, which lost 5 bases and 2 bases, there was a span of 10 bases. The CDR3 loop spans 15 amino acids. Germline CDR1 LNHDA, CDR2 SQIVND (reference sequence). CDR3 nucleotide sequence: TGTGCCAGTAGTTTTCCCGGGACTGGGGCCAACGTCCTGACTTTC. Encoded protein: CASSFPGTGANVLTF.

This clone was found a few times. The chain uses TRBV9 and TRBJ1-1; the match to TRBD1 covers 7 bases. This CDR3 comprises 14 residues. The V gene end was trimmed by 2 bases and the J gene end by 1 base; junction bases not matched to a gene: 2. Germline lookup yields CDR1 SGDLS and CDR2 YYNGEE. CDR3 DNA sequence: TGTGCCAGCAGCGTCCGGGACAGGAACACTGAAGCTTTCTTT. Residues: CASSVRDRNTEAFF.

The CDR3 DNA reads TGCGCCAGCAGCCTGGGGACTAGCGGTCCCGGGGAGCTGTTTTTT. This sequence encodes CASSLGTSGPGELFF. This chain joins TRBV5-1 and TRBJ2-2; TRBD2 matches at 11 bases. The germline gives CDR1 SGHRS, CDR2 YFSETQ. This CDR3 spans 15 amino acids. The V segment lost 4 bases and the J segment 6 bases; nucleotides outside the gene matches: 5.

Of note for this clone: Other DNA sequences in this sample translate to the same CDR3. This rearrangement joins TRBV5-4 to TRBJ2-7; D is undetermined. The germline gives CDR1 SGHNT, CDR2 YYREEE (reference sequence). CDR3 length: 13 residues. Trimming left V 4 bases short and J 3 bases short, with 11 bases between. In DNA, the CDR3 is TGTGCCAGCAGCCTCGACACCCTCTACGAGCAGTACTTC. This sequence encodes CASSLDTLYEQYF.

The chain recombines TRBV5-1 with TRBJ2-3; D is perhaps TRBD2 (6 bases). V was cut by 4 bases and J by 0 bases, with 18 bases left in between. The germline V gene encodes CDR1 SGHRS and CDR2 YFSETQ. The CDR3 runs to 17 residues. The CDR3 here is CASSGRDLTSSTDTQYF. CDR3 coding DNA: TGCGCCAGCAGCGGACGGGACTTAACCTCTAGCACAGATACGCAGTATTTT. The full variable domain, rest sourced from reference TRBV5-1 and TRBJ2-3, is KAGVTQTPRYLIKTRGQQVTLSCSPISGHRSVSWYQQTPGQGLQFLFEYFSETQRNKGNFPGRFSGRQFSNSRSEMNVSTLELGDSALYLCASSGRDLTSSTDTQYFGPGTRLTVL.

CDR3 nucleotide sequence: TGTGCCATCAGTGTTGACAGCACCTACAATGAGCAGTTCTTC. Translation gives CAISVDSTYNEQFF. The gene calls are TRBV10-3 and TRBJ2-1, with a tentative D call TRBD1 (5 bases). Per the germline V gene, CDR1 is ENHRY and CDR2 is SYGVKD. V lost 4 bases and J 2 bases, leaving 9 bases between the germline ends. The CDR3 consists of 14 residues.

About this clone: Other DNA sequences in the sample encode the same CDR3. The chain links TRBV5-1 to TRBJ2-3; D gene uncertain. Germline V gene data show CDR1 as SGHRS and CDR2 as YFSETQ. CDR3 length: 12 amino acids. Deletions cut 3 bases from V and 5 bases from J, with 7 bases between. The CDR3 bases are TGCGCCAGCAGCTGGTCCGAAGATACGCAGTATTTT. Protein product: CASSWSEDTQYF.

This chain links TRBV27 with TRBJ1-1; possibly TRBD1 for D (5 bases). Germline V gives CDR1 MNHEY, CDR2 SMNVEV (reference sequence). V was clipped by 4 bases and J by 6 bases, with 21 bases between them. The CDR3 sequence is 16 residues long. CDR3: CASSSENRPPGPEAFF. The DNA for the CDR3 is TGTGCCAGCAGTTCCGAAAACAGGCCCCCGGGGCCTGAAGCTTTCTTT.

The chain has TRBV7-9 and TRBJ1-1; D is possibly TRBD1 (6 bases). In germline, CDR1 is SEHNR, CDR2 FQNEAQ (reference sequence). This CDR3 spans 15 amino acids. Trimming removed 6 bases from V and 3 bases from J, with 17 bases in between. DNA for the CDR3: TGTGCCAGCAGACTGGACAGAGCGGGGCACACTGAAGCTTTCTTT. Protein: CASRLDRAGHTEAFF.

The V and J genes are TRBV7-6 and TRBJ2-2; the D gene is possibly TRBD1 (5 bases). Germline CDR1 and CDR2: SGHVS and FNYEAQ. CDR3 size: 15 residues. The V end lost 1 base, the J end lost 6 bases, and 12 bases lay between the germline ends. CDR3 sequence: CASSLGTPGSGELFF. Here the CDR3 DNA reads TGTGCCAGCAGCTTAGGGACCCCAGGGTCCGGGGAGCTGTTTTTT.

The V and J genes are TRBV2 and TRBJ1-5; D perhaps matches TRBD1 (6 bases). V lost 8 bases and J lost 4, with 18 bases in between. This CDR3 comprises 15 residues. Germline V lookup: CDR1 SNHLY, CDR2 FYNNEI. This CDR3 is CASSEQGFRNQPQHF. The CDR3 DNA is TGTGCCAGCTCGGAACAGGGTTTTAGGAATCAGCCCCAGCATTTT.

The V call is TRBV14, the J call TRBJ1-1; D gene uncertain. Germline CDR1 and CDR2: SGHDN and FVKESK. This CDR3 contains 15 residues. V was pared by 0 bases and J by 12 bases, with 20 bases between. CDR3 DNA sequence: TGTGCCAGCAGCCAAGATGGAAAAGAGCCGGCCGAGACTTTCTTT. Its protein product is CASSQDGKEPAETFF.

J is TRBJ1-3 and V is TRBV5-1; 7 positions agree with TRBD1. The CDR3 runs to 14 residues. Germline loops: CDR1 SGHRS, CDR2 YFSETQ. V dropped 9 bases and J dropped 9; count of bases not matched to a gene: 15. The CDR3 region is CATTTGLIGGTIYF. In DNA form, the CDR3 reads TGCGCCACTACGACAGGGCTTATAGGAGGCACCATATATTTT.

The CDR3 region is CASSVVIRRSLGSPLHF. In DNA form, the CDR3 reads TGTGCCAGCAGCGTAGTAATTAGGCGAAGCCTGGGTTCACCCCTCCACTTT. V gene TRBV9 combines with J gene TRBJ1-6; no firm D call. From germline, CDR1 is SGDLS and CDR2 YYNGEE. Trimming left V 0 bases short and J 9 bases short, with 19 bases between. CDR3 length: 17 amino acids.

The rearrangement joins TRBV4-1 to TRBJ2-7; 11 bases map to TRBD2. Germline V gene sequence: CDR1 MGHRA, CDR2 YSYEKL. The CDR3 is made up of 15 amino acids. Trimming took 6 bases from V and 1 from J; bases not matched to a gene: 5. The CDR3 reads CASRSRLAGSYEQYF. CDR3 sequence (DNA): TGCGCCAGCAGGTCCCGACTAGCGGGGTCCTACGAGCAGTACTTC.

This chain joins TRBV11-2 and TRBJ1-1; 8 bases map to TRBD1. The CDR3 is made up of 15 amino acids. Germline V gene sequence: CDR1 SGHAT, CDR2 FQNNGV. Trimming cost V 5 bases and J 1 base; bases outside gene matches: 6. CDR3 sequence (DNA): TGTGCCAGCAGCCCGACAGGGGCTAGGAACACTGAAGCTTTCTTT. This codes for CASSPTGARNTEAFF. Full variable domain (outside the CDR3, taken from reference TRBV11-2 and TRBJ1-1): EAGVAQSPRYKIIEKRQSVAFWCNPISGHATLYWYQQILGQGPKLLIQFQNNGVVDDSQLPKDRFSAERLKGVDSTLKIQPAKLEDSAVYLCASSPTGARNTEAFFGQGTRLTVV.

The rearrangement links TRBV23-1 to TRBJ2-5, with D tentatively TRBD1 (6 bases). TRBV23-1 is sorted into the ORF group, with uncertain function. V shed 7 bases and J shed 5 bases, with 14 bases lying between them. The CDR3 loop spans 13 amino acids. The CDR3 here is CASTHDRMETQYF. CDR3 nucleotides: TGCGCCAGCACCCACGACAGGATGGAGACCCAGTACTTC.

As concerns this clone: The sample contains more than one DNA sequence encoding this CDR3. The genes are TRBV11-2 and TRBJ2-5; D gene uncertain. CDR3 length: 12 amino acids. Trimming removed 4 bases at V and 5 bases at J, with 8 bases between. Germline V gene data show CDR1 as SGHAT and CDR2 as FQNNGV. CDR3: CASSSQRETQYF. DNA of the CDR3: TGTGCCAGCAGCTCTCAGCGCGAGACCCAGTACTTC.

The V gene is TRBV9, the J gene TRBJ2-1, with 7 positions matching TRBD2. Looked up from germline, CDR1 is SGDLS and CDR2 is YYNGEE. The CDR3 extends over 14 amino acids. V shed 2 bases, J shed 6 bases, and the junction held 5 bases outside the gene matches. The CDR3 spells CASSVASGPNEQFF. The CDR3 bases are TGTGCCAGCAGCGTGGCTAGCGGACCCAATGAGCAGTTCTTC.

This clone was seen a handful of times. DNA for the CDR3: TGTGCCAGCAGCGAAACCTATAATTCACCCCTCCACTTT. This sequence encodes CASSETYNSPLHF. J is TRBJ1-6 and V is TRBV6-1, with D unresolved. V was pared by 6 bases and J by 2 bases, with 5 bases between. CDR1 is MNHNS, CDR2 SASEGT, per germline. The CDR3 spans 13 residues.

The V call is TRBV5-5, the J call TRBJ1-2; a possible D gene is TRBD1 (6 bases). Germline loops: CDR1 SGHKS, CDR2 YYEKEE (reference sequence). The CDR3 totals 15 residues. With 4 bases removed from V and 9 bases from J, the gap between germline ends came to 22 bases. CDR3 sequence reads: CASSVGQIGGRSYTF. CDR3 DNA: TGTGCCAGCAGCGTAGGACAGATCGGCGGGAGGAGCTACACCTTC.

V is TRBV27 and J is TRBJ2-7, with D perhaps assigned TRBD1 or TRBD2 (6 bases each). Germline CDR1 MNHEY, CDR2 SMNVEV (reference sequence). V gave up 7 bases and J gave up 7 bases, with 17 bases separating them. CDR3 size: 13 residues. Here the CDR3 DNA reads TGTGCCAGCACCAACAGGGACGGGGGAGAGCAGTACTTC. This gives the protein CASTNRDGGEQYF.

The J gene is TRBJ2-7, the V gene TRBV4-2, with D perhaps TRBD1 (7 bases). This CDR3 is built from 16 residues. The germline V gene has CDR1 LGHNA and CDR2 YNFKEQ. V dropped 4 bases and J dropped 0 bases, with 16 bases sitting between them. Here the CDR3 reads CASSPEEGAHSYEQYF. CDR3 nucleotides: TGTGCCAGCAGCCCAGAGGAGGGGGCTCACTCCTACGAGCAGTACTTC.